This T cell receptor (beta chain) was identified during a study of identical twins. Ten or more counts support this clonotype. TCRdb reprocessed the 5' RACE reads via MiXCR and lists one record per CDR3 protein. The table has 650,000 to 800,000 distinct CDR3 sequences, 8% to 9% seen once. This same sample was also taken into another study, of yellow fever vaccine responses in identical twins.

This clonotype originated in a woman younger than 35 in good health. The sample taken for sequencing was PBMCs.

Written as DNA, the CDR3 is TGCAGCGTGGCCACAGGGACCTACAATGAGCAGTTCTTC. Its translation: CSVATGTYNEQFF. The gene calls are TRBV29-1 and TRBJ2-1; D is perhaps TRBD1 (6 bases). Germline assignment: CDR1 SQVTM and CDR2 ANQGSEA. CDR3 length: 13 amino acids. Between the trimmed V and J ends, which lost 6 bases and 2 bases, there was a span of 11 bases.